This T cell receptor beta chain was documented in a study of T cell repertoires in cytomegalovirus infection. Study-wide points: The ex vivo response was dominated by HLA-C-restricted CMV-specific TCR beta clonotypes.

Germline V CDR1 and CDR2: SGHTA, FQGNSA. The CDR3 length is 12 residues. Trimming took 5 bases from V and 13 from J, leaving 17 bases between them. TCRdb called the reads again in MiXCR, with one record for every CDR3 protein. The sample contains fewer than 85,000 distinct CDR3 sequences, under 4.5% of which appear only once. The sample holds many counts of this clonotype. What it recognizes is unknown. Sequenced: PBMCs. The receptor's source is a human donor in good health (CMV status not recorded). Some clones in this sample may be carry-over from other donors' samples. This rearrangement joins TRBV7-2 to TRBJ1-2, with D possibly TRBD1 on 6 matching bases. CDR3 DNA sequence: TGTGCCAGCAGCCTACAGGGACTGGGGATCACCTTC. Amino acid sequence: CASSLQGLGITF.